This TCR beta chain came from a study of T cells expressing NK-cell markers. Study background: Underlying the TCR beta repertoires were sorted CD3+CD56+NKG2C+, CD3+CD56+NKG2C- and CD3+CD56-NKG2C+ T cells.

Of note for this clonotype: The antigen is unknown.

Study-level points and caveats: CD8+ T cells in roughly six donors included dominant NKG2C+ clonotypes at about 1.0-7.5%.

Reprocessing the 5' RACE reads, TCRdb reports a single entry for every CDR3 protein and omits DNA. Reported are roughly 390,000 distinct CDR3 sequences; the ten largest clones contain around 11%. The CDR3 runs to 16 residues. Germline assignment: CDR1 KGHSH and CDR2 LQKENI. Sequencing input: blood T cells: a sorted CD56 or NKG2C T cell subset, CD4+ or CD8+ T cells, or bulk PBMC T cells (not recorded which). This TCR came from a woman aged 45 to 65 in good health. V usage is TRBV18 and J usage is TRBJ2-3; TCRdb lists TRBD2, though no DNA is available to test this call. CDR3 in amino acids: CASSRSSGSYTDTQYF.